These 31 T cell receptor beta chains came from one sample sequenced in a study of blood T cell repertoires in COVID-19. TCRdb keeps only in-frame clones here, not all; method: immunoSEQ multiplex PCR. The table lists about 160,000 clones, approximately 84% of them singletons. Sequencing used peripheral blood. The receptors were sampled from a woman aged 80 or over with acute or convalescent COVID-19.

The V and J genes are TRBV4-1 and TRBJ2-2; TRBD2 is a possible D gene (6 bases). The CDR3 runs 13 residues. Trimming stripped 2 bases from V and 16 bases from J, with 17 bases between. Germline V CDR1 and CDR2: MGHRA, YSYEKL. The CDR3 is CASSQTGLGAWFF. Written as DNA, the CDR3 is TGCGCCAGCAGCCAAACGGGACTTGGGGCATGGTTTTTT.

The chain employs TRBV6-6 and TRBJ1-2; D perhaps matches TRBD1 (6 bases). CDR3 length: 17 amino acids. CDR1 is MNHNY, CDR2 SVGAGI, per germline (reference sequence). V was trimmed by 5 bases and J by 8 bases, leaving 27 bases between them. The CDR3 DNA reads TGTGCCAGCAGTCGGGGGGTAAACAGGGAGGGCGGCTGGGGCTACACCTTC. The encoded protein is CASSRGVNREGGWGYTF.

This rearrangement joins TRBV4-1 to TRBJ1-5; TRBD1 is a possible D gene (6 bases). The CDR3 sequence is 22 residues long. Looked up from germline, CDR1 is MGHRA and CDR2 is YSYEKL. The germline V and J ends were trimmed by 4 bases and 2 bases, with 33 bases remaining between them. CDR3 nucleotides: TGCGCCAGCAGCCGCCTCCCCGAGGGCAGGGGTCAACCCCTCGGTGGCAATCAGCCCCAGCATTTT. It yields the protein CASSRLPEGRGQPLGGNQPQHF.

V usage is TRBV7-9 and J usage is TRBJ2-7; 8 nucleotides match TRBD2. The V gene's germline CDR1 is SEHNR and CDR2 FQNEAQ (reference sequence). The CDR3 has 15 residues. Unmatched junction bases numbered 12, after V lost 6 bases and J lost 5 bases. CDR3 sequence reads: CASSPWGGTRDEQYF. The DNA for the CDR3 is TGTGCCAGCAGTCCGTGGGGCGGGACTAGAGACGAGCAGTACTTC.

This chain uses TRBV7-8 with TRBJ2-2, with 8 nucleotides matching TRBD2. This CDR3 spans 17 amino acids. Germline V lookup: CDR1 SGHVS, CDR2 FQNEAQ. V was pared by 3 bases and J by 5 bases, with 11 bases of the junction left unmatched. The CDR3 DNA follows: TGTGCCAGCAGCTTGGGGACTGGGCGGGGGGTAACCGGGGAGCTGTTTTTT. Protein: CASSLGTGRGVTGELFF.

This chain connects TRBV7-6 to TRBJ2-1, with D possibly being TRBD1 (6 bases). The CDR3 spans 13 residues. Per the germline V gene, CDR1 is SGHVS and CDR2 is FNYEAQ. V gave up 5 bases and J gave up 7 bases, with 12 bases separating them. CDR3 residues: CASSPPDRNEQFF. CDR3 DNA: TGTGCCAGCAGCCCTCCGGACAGAAATGAGCAGTTCTTC.

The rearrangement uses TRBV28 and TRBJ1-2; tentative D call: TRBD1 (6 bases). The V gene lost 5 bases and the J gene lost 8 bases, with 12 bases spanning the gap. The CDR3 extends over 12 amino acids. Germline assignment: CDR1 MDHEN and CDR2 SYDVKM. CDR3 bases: TGTGCCAGCAGTAACCCCACAGGGGGCTACACCTTC. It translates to CASSNPTGGYTF.

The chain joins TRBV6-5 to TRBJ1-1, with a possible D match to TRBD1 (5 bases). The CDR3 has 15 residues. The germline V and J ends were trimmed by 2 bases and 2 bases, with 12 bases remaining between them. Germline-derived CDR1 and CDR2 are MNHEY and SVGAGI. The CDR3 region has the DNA TGTGCCAGCAGTTACGAGGGAGGGGATAACACTGAAGCTTTCTTT. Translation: CASSYEGGDNTEAFF.

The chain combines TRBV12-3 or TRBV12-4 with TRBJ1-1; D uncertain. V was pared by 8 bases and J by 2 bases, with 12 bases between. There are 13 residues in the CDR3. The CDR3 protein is CASALGSNTEAFF. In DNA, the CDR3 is TGTGCCAGCGCCCTCGGGTCAAACACTGAAGCTTTCTTT.

DNA for the CDR3: TGTGCCAGCACACAGCGGATTGTCTCTGGAAACACCATATATTTT. It specifies CASTQRIVSGNTIYF. The rearrangement uses TRBV6-5 and TRBJ1-3; no clear D. CDR3 size: 15 residues. Germline CDR1 reads MNHEY; CDR2 reads SVGAGI. Trimming cost V 7 bases and J 0 bases, with 13 bases left between them.

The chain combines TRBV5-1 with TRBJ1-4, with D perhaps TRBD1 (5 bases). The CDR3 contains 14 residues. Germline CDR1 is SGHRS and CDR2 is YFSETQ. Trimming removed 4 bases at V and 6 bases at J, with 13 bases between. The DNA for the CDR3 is TGCGCCAGCAGCCCCGGGGGGAAGGATGAAAAACTGTTTTTT. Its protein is CASSPGGKDEKLFF.

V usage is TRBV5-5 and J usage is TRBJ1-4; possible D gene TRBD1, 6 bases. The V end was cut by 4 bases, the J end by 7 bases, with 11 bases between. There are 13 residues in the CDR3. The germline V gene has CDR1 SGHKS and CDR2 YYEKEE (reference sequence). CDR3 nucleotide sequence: TGTGCCAGCAGCCTAACAGGGTCTGAAAAACTGTTTTTT. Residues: CASSLTGSEKLFF. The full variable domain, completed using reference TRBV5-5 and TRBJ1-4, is DAGVTQSPTHLIKTRGQQVTLRCSPISGHKSVSWYQQVLGQGPQFIFQYYEKEERGRGNFPDRFSARQFPNYSSELNVNALLLGDSALYLCASSLTGSEKLFFGSGTQLSVL.

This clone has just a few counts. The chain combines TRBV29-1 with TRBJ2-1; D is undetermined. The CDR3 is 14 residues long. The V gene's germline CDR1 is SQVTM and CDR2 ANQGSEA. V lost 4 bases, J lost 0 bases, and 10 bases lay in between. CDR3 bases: TGCAGCGTTGCCCGTCTAGGCTCCTACAATGAGCAGTTCTTC. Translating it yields CSVARLGSYNEQFF.

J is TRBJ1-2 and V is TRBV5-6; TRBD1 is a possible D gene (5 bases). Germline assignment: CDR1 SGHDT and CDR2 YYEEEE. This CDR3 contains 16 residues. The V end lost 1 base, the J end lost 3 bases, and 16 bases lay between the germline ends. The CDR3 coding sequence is TGTGCCAGCAGCTTGTCAGGGTTCTCGGAATACTATGGCTACACCTTC. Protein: CASSLSGFSEYYGYTF.

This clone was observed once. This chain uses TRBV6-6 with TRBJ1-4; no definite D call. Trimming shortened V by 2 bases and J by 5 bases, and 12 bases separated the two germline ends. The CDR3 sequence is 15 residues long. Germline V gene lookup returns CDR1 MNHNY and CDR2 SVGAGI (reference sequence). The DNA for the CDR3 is TGTGCCAGCAGTTACACCACCCGGGGAAATGAAAAACTGTTTTTT. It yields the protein CASSYTTRGNEKLFF.

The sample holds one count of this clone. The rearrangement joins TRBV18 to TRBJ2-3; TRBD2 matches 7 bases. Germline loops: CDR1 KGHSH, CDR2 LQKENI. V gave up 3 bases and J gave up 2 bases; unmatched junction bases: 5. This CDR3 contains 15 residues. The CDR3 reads CASSPPSGNTDTQYF. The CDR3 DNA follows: TGTGCCAGCTCACCTCCTAGCGGCAACACAGATACGCAGTATTTT.

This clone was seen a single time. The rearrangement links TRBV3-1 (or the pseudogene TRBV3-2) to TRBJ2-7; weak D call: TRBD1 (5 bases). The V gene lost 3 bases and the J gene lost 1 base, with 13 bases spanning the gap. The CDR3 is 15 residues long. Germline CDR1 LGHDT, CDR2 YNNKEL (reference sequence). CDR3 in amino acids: CASSHSPGLSYEQYF. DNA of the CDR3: TGTGCCAGCAGCCATTCCCCAGGGTTATCCTACGAGCAGTACTTC.

The CDR3 spells CASSSDTYEQYF. The CDR3 region has the DNA TGTGCCAGCAGCTCGGACACCTACGAGCAGTACTTC. The genes are TRBV7-8 and TRBJ2-7; maybe TRBD1 (5 bases). Germline V gene lookup returns CDR1 SGHVS and CDR2 FQNEAQ. The CDR3 totals 12 residues. The V gene lost 4 bases and the J gene lost 2 bases, with 6 bases spanning the gap.

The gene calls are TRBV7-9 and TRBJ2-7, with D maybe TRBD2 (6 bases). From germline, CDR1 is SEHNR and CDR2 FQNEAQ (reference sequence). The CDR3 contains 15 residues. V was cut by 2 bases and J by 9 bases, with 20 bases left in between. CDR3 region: CASSLPLTSSSGQYF. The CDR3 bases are TGTGCCAGCAGCTTACCTCTCACTAGCTCCAGTGGGCAGTACTTC.

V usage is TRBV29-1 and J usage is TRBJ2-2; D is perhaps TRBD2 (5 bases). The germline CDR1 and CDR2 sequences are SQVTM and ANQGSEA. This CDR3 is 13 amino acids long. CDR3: CGLSRTNTGELFF. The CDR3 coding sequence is TGCGGACTTTCTAGGACGAACACCGGGGAGCTGTTTTTT.

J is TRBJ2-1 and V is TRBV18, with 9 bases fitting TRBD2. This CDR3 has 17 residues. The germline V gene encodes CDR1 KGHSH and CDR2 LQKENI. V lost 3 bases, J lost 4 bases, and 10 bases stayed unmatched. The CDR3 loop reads CASSPRLAGGPYNEQFF. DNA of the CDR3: TGTGCCAGCTCACCCCGTCTCGCGGGGGGGCCTTACAATGAGCAGTTCTTC.

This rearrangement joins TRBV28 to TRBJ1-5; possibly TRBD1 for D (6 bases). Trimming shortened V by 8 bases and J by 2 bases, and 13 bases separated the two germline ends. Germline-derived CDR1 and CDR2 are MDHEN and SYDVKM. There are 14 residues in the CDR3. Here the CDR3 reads CASLQGGGNQPQHF. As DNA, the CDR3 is TGTGCCAGCCTACAGGGAGGGGGCAATCAGCCCCAGCATTTT.

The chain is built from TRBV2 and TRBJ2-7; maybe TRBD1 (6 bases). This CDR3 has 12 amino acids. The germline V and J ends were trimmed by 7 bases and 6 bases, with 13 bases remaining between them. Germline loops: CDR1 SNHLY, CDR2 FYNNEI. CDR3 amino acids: CASTVEGGEQYF. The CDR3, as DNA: TGTGCCAGCACGGTGGAAGGGGGCGAGCAGTACTTC.

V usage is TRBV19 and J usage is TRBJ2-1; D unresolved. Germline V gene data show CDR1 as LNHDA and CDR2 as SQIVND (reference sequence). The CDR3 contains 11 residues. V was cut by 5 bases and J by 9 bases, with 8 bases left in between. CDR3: CASSSRGEQFF. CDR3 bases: TGTGCCAGTAGTTCCCGAGGTGAGCAGTTCTTC.

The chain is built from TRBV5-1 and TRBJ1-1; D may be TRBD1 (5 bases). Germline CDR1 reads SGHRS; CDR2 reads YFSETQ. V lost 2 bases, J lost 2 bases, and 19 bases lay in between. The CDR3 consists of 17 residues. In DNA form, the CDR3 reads TGCGCCAGCAGCTTTGGTTGGGATTACAGGTCAAACACTGAAGCTTTCTTT. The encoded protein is CASSFGWDYRSNTEAFF.

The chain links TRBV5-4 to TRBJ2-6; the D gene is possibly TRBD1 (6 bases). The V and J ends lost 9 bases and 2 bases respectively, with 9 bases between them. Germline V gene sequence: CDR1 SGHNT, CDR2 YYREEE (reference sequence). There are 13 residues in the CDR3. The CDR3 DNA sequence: TGTGCCACAGGGGCCGCTGGGGCCAACGTCCTGACTTTC. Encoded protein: CATGAAGANVLTF. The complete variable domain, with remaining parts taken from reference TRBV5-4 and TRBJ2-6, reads ETGVTQSPTHLIKTRGQQVTLRCSSQSGHNTVSWYQQALGQGPQFIFQYYREEENGRGNFPPRFSGLQFPNYSSELNVNALELDDSALYLCATGAAGANVLTFGAGSRLTVL.

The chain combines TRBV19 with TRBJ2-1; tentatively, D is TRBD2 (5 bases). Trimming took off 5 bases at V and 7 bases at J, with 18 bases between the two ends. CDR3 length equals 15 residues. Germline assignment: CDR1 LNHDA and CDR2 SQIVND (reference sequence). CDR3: CASSSAGLMSNEQFF. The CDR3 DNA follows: TGTGCCAGTAGTTCGGCGGGCCTAATGAGTAATGAGCAGTTCTTC.

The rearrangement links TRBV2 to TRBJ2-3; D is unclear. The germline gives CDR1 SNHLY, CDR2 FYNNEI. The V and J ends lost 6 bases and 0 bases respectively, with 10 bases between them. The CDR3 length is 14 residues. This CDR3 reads CASRPRVSTDTQYF. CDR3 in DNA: TGTGCCAGCAGACCTCGGGTTAGCACAGATACGCAGTATTTT.

The CDR3 protein is CASSTHGRAANYGYTF. The CDR3 DNA sequence: TGTGCCAGCAGCACCCATGGGAGGGCGGCTAACTATGGCTACACCTTC. V usage is TRBV28 and J usage is TRBJ1-2; D remains unclear. Germline CDR1 reads MDHEN; CDR2 reads SYDVKM. The V and J ends lost 6 bases and 0 bases respectively, with 17 bases between them. This CDR3 is 16 amino acids long.

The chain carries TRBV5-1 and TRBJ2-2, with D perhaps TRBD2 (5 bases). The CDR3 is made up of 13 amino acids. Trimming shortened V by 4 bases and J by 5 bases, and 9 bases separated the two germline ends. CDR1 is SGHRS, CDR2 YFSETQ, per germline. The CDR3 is CASSPSGTGELFF. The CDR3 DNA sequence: TGCGCCAGCAGCCCCTCGGGGACCGGGGAGCTGTTTTTT.

CDR3 nucleotides: TGCAGCGTCCGCTGGACAGGGGGCGGAGAGACCCAGTACTTC. The encoded protein is CSVRWTGGGETQYF. V and J are TRBV29-1 and TRBJ2-5; TRBD1 agrees at 11 bases. The CDR3 is 14 residues long. Trimming took 6 bases from V and 4 from J; bases not matched to a gene: 7. Germline loops: CDR1 SQVTM, CDR2 ANQGSEA.